This entry describes one T cell receptor beta chain. Its antigen is unidentified. The data were taken from a study of cytomegalovirus exposure and HLA in healthy donors. The study's findings and limits: The study flagged roughly 150 TCR beta chains as cytomegalovirus-associated.

Profiling relied on immunoSEQ multiplex PCR, and the TCRdb table lists in-frame clones only, not all of them. This table has 300,000 to 400,000 clones, approximately 90% appearing once. From germline, CDR1 is GTSNPN and CDR2 SVGIG (reference sequence). This CDR3 is 15 amino acids long. Trimming stripped 3 bases from V and 3 bases from J, with 17 bases between. The chain links TRBV30 to TRBJ1-2; possibly TRBD1 for D (6 bases). The specimen was PBMCs. This clonotype was obtained from a woman aged 18-30 years in good health and CMV-seronegative. The chain's CDR3 is CAWRTGTRVDYGYTF. The DNA of the CDR3 is TGTGCCTGGAGAACAGGGACGAGGGTAGACTATGGCTACACCTTC.